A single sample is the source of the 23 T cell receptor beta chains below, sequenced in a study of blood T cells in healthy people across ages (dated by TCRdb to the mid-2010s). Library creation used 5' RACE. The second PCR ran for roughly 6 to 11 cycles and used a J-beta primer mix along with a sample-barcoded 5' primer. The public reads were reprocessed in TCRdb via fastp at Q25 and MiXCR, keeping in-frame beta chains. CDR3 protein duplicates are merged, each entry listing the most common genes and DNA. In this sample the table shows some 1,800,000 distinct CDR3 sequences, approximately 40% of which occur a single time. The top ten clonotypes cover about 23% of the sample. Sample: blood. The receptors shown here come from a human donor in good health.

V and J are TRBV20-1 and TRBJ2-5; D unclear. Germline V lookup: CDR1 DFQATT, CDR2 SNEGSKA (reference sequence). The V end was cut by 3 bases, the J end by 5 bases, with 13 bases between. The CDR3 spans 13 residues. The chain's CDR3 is CSARDPILETQYF. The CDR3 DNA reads TGCAGTGCTAGGGATCCGATTTTGGAGACCCAGTACTTC.

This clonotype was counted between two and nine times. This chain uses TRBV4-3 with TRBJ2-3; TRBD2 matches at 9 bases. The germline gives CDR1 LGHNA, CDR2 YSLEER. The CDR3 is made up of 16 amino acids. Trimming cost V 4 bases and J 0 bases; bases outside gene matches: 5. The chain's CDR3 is CASSPVAGVSTDTQYF. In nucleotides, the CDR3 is TGCGCCAGCAGCCCGGTAGCGGGGGTTAGCACAGATACGCAGTATTTT.

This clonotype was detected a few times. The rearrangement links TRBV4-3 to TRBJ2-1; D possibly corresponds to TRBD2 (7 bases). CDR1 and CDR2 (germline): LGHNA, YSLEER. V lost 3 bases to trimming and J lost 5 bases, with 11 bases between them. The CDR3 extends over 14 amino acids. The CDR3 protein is CASSQGGPDNEQFF. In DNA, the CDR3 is TGCGCCAGCAGCCAGGGGGGGCCGGACAATGAGCAGTTCTTC.

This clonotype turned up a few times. The CDR3 region has the DNA TGCGCCAGCAGCCAAGACAGTTGGGGCTACACCTTC. Its translation: CASSQDSWGYTF. The V and J genes are TRBV4-3 and TRBJ1-2, with D uncertain. Germline V CDR1 and CDR2: LGHNA, YSLEER. There are 12 residues in the CDR3. V was trimmed by 0 bases and J by 8 bases, leaving 7 bases between them.

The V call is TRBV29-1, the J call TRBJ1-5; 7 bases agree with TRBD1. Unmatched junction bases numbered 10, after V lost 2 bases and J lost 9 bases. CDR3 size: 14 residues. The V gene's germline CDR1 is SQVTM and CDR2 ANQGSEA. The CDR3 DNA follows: TGCAGCGTTGAACTGACAGGGTCAATGGGGCCCCAGCATTTT. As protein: CSVELTGSMGPQHF.

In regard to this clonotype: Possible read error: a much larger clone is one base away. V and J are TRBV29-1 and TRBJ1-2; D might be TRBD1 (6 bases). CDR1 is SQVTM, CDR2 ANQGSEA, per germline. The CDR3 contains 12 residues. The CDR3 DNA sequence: TGCAGCGTTGAAGGGACAGACTATGGCTGCACCTTC. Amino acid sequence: CSVEGTDYGCTF.

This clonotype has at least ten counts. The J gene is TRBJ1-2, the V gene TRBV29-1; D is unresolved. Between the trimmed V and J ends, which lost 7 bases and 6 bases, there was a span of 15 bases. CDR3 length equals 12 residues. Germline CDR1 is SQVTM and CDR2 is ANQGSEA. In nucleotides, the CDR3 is TGCAGCGGGCTTACACTCCCCGATGGCTACACCTTC. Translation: CSGLTLPDGYTF.

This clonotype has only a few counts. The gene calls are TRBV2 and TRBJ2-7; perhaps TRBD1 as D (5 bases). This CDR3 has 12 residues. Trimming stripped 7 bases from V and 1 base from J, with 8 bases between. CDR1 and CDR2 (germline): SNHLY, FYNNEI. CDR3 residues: CASTRQSYEQYF. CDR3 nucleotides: TGTGCCAGCACCAGACAGTCCTACGAGCAGTACTTC. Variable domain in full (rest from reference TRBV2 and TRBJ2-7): EPEVTQTPSHQVTQMGQEVILRCVPISNHLYFYWYRQILGQKVEFLVSFYNNEISEKSEIFDDQFSVERPDGSNFTLKIRSTKLEDSAMYFCASTRQSYEQYFGPGTRLTVT.

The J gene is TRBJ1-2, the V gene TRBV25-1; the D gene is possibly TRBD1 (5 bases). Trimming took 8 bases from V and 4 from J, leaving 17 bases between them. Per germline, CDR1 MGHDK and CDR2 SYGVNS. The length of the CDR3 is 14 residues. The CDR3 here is CASPRRQGVYGYTF. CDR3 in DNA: TGTGCCAGCCCGAGAAGGCAGGGCGTCTATGGCTACACCTTC.

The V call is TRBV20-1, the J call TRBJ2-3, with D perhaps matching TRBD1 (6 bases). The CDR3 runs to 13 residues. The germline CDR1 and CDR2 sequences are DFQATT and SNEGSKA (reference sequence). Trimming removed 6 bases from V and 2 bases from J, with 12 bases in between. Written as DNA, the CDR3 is TGCAGTGCAGAAGGACAGATCACAGATACGCAGTATTTT. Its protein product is CSAEGQITDTQYF.

In DNA form, the CDR3 reads TGTGCCAGCACCTCTAGCGGGGGTATGGAGACCCAGTACTTC. Residues: CASTSSGGMETQYF. The V and J genes are TRBV28 and TRBJ2-5; the match to TRBD2 covers 10 bases. This CDR3 has 14 residues. Germline lookup yields CDR1 MDHEN and CDR2 SYDVKM. V lost 7 bases, J lost 5 bases, and 7 bases stayed unmatched.

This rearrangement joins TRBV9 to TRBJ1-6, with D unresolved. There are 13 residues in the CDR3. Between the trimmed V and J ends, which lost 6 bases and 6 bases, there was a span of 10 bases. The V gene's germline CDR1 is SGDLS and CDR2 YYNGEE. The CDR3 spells CASNGPGNSPLHF. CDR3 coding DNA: TGTGCCAGCAACGGGCCGGGTAATTCACCCCTCCACTTT.

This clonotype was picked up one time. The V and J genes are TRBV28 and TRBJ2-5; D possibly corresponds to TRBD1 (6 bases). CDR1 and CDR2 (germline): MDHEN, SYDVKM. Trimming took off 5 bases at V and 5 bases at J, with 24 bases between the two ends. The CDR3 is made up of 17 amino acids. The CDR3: CASSGGLSLHHWETQYF. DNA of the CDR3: TGTGCCAGCAGTGGGGGCCTAAGTTTACACCACTGGGAGACCCAGTACTTC.

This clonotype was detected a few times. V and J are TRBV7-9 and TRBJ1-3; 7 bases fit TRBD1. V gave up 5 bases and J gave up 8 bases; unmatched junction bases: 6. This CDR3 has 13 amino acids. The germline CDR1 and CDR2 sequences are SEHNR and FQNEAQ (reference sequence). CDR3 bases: TGTGCCAGCAGCCTTGGACAGGTTGACACCATATATTTT. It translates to CASSLGQVDTIYF.

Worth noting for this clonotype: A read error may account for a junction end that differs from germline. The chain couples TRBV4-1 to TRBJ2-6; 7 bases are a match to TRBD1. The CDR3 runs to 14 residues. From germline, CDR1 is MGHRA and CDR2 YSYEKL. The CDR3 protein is CASSRDSGASVLTF. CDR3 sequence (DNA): TGCGCCAGCAGCCGGGACAGTGGGGCCAGCGTCCTGACTTTC.

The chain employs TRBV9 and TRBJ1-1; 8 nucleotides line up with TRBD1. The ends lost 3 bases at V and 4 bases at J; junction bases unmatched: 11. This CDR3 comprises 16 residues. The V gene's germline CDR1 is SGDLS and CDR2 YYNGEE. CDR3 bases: TGTGCCAGCAGCGCCCTCACCGGACAGGGATTCACTGAAGCTTTCTTT. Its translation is CASSALTGQGFTEAFF.

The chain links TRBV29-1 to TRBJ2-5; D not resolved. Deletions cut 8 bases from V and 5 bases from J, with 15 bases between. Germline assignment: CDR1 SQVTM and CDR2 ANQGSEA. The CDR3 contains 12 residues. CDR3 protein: CSLSIERETQYF. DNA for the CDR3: TGCAGCCTTTCAATCGAAAGGGAGACCCAGTACTTC.

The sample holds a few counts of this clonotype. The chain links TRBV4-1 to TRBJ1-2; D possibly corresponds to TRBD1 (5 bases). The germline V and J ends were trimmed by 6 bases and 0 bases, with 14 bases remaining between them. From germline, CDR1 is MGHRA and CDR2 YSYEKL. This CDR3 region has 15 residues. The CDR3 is CASRVRGDTNYGYTF. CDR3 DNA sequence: TGCGCCAGCAGGGTACGGGGCGATACTAACTATGGCTACACCTTC.

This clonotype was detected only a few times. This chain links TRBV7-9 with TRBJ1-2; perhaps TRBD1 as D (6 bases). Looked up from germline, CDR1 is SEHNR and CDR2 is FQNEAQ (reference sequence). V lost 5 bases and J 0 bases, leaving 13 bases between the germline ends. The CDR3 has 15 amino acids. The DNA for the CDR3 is TGTGCCAGCAGCACCCGGACAGAGGCTAACTATGGCTACACCTTC. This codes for CASSTRTEANYGYTF.

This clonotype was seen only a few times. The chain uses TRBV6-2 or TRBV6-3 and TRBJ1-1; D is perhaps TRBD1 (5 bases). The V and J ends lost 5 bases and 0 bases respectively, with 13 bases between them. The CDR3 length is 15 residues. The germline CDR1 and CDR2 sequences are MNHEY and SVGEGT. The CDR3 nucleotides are TGTGCCAGCAGTCTTCTGGGACCCATGAACACTGAAGCTTTCTTT. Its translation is CASSLLGPMNTEAFF.

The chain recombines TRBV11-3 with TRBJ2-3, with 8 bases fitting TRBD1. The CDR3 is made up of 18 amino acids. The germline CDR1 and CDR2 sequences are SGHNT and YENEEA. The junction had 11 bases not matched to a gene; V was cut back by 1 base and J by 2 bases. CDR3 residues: CASSLGVMQGAITDTQYF. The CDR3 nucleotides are TGTGCCAGCAGCTTAGGGGTCATGCAGGGGGCGATCACAGATACGCAGTATTTT.

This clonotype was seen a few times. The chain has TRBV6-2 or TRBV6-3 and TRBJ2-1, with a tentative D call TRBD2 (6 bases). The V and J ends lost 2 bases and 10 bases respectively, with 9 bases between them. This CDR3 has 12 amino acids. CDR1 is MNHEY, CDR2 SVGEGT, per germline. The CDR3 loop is CASSYDAGEQFF. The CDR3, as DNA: TGTGCCAGCAGTTACGATGCGGGGGAGCAGTTCTTC.

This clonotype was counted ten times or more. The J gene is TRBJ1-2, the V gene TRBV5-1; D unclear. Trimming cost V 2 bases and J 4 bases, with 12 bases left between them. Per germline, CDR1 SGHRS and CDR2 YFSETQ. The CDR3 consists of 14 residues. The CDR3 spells CASSFGAGGYGYTF. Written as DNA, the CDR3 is TGCGCCAGCAGCTTTGGTGCAGGTGGCTATGGCTACACCTTC.